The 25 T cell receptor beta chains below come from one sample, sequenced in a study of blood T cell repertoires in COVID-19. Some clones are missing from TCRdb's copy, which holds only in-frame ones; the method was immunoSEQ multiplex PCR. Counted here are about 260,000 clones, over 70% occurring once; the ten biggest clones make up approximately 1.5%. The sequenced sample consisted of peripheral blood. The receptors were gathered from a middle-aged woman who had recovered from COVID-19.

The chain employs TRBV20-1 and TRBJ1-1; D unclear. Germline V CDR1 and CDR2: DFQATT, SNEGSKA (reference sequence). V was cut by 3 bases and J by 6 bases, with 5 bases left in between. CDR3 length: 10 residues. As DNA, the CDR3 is TGCAGTGCTAGTCAGGCTGAAGCTTTCTTT. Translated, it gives CSASQAEAFF.

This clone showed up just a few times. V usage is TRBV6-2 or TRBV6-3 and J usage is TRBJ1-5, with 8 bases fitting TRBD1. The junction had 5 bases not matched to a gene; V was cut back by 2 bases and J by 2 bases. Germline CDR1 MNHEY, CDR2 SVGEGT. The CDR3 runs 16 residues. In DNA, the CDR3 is TGTGCCAGCAGTTACACGGTGGGACAGGGCAATCAGCCCCAGCATTTT. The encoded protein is CASSYTVGQGNQPQHF.

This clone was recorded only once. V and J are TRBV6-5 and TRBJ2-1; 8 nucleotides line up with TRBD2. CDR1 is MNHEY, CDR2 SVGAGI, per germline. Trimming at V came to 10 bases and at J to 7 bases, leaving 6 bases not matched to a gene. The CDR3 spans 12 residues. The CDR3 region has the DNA TGTGCCACAAGGACTAGCCGGAATGAGCAGTTCTTC. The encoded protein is CATRTSRNEQFF.

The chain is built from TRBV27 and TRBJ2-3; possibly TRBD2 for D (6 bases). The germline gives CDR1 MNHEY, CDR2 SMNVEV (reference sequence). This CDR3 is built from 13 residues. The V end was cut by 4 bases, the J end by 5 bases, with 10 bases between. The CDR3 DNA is TGTGCCAGCAGTTGGTTCGGGGGAGATACGCAGTATTTT. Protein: CASSWFGGDTQYF.

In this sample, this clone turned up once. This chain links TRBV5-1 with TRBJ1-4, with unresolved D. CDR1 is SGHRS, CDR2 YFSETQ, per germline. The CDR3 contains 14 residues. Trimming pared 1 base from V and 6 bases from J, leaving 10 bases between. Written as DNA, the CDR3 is TGCGCCAGCAGCTTGAGAGGGTGGGATGAAAAACTGTTTTTT. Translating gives CASSLRGWDEKLFF.

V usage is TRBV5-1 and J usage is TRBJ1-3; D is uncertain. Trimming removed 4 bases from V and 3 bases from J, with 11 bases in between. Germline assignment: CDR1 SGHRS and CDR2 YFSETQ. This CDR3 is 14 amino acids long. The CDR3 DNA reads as TGCGCCAGCAGCCCCTCGACGGGTGGAAACACCATATATTTT. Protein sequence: CASSPSTGGNTIYF.

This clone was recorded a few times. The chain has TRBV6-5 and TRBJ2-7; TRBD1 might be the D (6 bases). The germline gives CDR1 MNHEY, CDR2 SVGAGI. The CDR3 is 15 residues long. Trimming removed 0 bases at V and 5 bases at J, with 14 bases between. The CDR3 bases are TGTGCCAGCAGTTACTCGGTAACAGGGTCGGACGAGCAGTACTTC. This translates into CASSYSVTGSDEQYF.

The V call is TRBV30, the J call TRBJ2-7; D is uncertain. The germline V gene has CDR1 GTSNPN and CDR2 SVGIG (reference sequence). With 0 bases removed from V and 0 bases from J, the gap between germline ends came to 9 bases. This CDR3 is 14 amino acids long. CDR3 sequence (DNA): TGTGCCTGGAGTGTACAAGTATACTCCTACGAGCAGTACTTC. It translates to CAWSVQVYSYEQYF.

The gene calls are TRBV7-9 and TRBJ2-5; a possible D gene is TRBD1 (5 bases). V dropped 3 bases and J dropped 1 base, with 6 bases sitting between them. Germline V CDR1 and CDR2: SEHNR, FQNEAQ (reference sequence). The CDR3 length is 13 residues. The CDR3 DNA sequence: TGTGCCAGCAGCTTCAGGGTCCAAGAGACCCAGTACTTC. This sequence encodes CASSFRVQETQYF.

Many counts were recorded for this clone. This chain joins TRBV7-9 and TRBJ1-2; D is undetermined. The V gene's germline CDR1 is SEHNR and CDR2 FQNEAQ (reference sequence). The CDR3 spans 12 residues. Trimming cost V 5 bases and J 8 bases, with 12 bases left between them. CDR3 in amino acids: CASSREPLGYTF. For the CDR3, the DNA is TGTGCCAGCAGCCGGGAGCCCTTGGGCTACACCTTC.

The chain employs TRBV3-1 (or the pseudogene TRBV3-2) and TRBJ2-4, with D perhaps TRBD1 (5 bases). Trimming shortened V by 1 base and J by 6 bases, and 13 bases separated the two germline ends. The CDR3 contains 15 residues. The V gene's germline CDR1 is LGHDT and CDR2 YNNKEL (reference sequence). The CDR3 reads CASSQVRGRSNIQYF. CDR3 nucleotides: TGTGCCAGCAGCCAAGTAAGGGGAAGGTCAAACATTCAGTACTTC.

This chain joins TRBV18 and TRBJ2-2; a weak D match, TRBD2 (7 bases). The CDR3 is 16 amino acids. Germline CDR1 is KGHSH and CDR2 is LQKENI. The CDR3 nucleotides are TGTGCTGCCCGGCGGGGGCCGTCTGGGGACACCGGGGAGCTGTTTTTT. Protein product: CAARRGPSGDTGELFF.

The CDR3 DNA is TGTGCCAGCAGTTCCCTCGGCTATGGCTACACCTTC. It yields the protein CASSSLGYGYTF. The J gene is TRBJ1-2, the V gene TRBV27, with D hard to call. In germline, CDR1 is MNHEY, CDR2 SMNVEV (reference sequence). There are 12 residues in the CDR3. V was trimmed by 4 bases and J by 4 bases, leaving 7 bases between them.

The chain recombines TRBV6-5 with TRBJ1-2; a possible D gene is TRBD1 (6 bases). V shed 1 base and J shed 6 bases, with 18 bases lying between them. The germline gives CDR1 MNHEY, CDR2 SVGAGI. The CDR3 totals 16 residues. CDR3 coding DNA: TGTGCCAGCAGTTACTTACTGACAGGAGGCTCCAATGGCTACACCTTC. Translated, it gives CASSYLLTGGSNGYTF.

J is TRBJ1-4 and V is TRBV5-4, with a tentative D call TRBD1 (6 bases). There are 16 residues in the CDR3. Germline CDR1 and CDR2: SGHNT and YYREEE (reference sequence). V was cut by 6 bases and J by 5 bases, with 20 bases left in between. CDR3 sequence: CASNRGGAAGNEKLFF. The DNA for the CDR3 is TGTGCCAGCAACCGAGGGGGGGCGGCTGGGAATGAAAAACTGTTTTTT.

CDR3 sequence reads: CASSGDSYITDTQYF. DNA for the CDR3: TGCGCCAGCAGTGGGGACTCCTACATCACAGATACGCAGTATTTT. The genes are TRBV10-2 and TRBJ2-3, with a weak D call TRBD2 (6 bases). The V and J ends lost 4 bases and 2 bases respectively, with 13 bases between them. In germline, CDR1 is WSHSY, CDR2 SAAADI. CDR3 length: 15 amino acids.

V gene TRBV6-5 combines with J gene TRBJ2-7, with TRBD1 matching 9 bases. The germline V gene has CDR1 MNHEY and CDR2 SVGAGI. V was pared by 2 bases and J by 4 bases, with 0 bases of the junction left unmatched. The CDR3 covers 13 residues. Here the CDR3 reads CASSYDRGYEQYF. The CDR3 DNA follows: TGTGCCAGCAGTTACGACAGGGGGTACGAGCAGTACTTC.

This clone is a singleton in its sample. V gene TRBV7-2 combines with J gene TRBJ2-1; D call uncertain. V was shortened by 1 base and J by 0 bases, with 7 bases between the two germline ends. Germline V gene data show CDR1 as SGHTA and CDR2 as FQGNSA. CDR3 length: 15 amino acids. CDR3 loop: CASSLDNPSYNEQFF. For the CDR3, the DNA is TGTGCCAGCAGCTTAGACAATCCCTCCTACAATGAGCAGTTCTTC.

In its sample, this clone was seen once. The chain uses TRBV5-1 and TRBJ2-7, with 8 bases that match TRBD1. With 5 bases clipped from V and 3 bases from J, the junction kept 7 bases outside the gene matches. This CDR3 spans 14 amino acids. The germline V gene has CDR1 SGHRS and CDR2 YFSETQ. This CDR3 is CASSTTGAGYEQYF. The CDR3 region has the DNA TGCGCCAGCAGTACGACAGGGGCGGGCTACGAGCAGTACTTC. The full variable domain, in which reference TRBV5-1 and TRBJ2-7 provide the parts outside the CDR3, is KAGVTQTPRYLIKTRGQQVTLSCSPISGHRSVSWYQQTPGQGLQFLFEYFSETQRNKGNFPGRFSGRQFSNSRSEMNVSTLELGDSALYLCASSTTGAGYEQYFGPGTRLTVT.

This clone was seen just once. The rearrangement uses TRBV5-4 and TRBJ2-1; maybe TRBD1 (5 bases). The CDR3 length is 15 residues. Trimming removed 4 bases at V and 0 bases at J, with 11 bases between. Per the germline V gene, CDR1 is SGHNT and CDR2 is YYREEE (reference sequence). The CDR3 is CASSQGKASYNEQFF. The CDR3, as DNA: TGTGCCAGCAGCCAGGGAAAAGCCTCCTACAATGAGCAGTTCTTC.

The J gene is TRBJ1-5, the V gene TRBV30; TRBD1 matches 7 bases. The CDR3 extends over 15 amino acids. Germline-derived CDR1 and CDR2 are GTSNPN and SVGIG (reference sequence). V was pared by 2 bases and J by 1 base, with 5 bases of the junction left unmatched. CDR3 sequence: CAWSTGAGSNQPQHF. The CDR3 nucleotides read TGTGCCTGGAGTACAGGGGCGGGAAGCAATCAGCCCCAGCATTTT.

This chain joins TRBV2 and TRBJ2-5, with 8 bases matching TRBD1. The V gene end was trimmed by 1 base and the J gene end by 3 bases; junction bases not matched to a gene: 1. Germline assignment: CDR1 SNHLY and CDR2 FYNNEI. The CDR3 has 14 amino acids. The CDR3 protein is CASSEDRGKETQYF. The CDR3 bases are TGTGCCAGCAGTGAAGACAGGGGGAAAGAGACCCAGTACTTC.

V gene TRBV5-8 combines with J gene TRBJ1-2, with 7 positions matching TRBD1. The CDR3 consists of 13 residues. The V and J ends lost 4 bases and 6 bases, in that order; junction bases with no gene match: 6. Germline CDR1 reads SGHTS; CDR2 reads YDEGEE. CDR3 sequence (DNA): TGTGCCAGCAGCAAGACAGGGTTAGATGGCTACACCTTC. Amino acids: CASSKTGLDGYTF. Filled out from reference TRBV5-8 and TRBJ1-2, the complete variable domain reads EAGVTQSPTHLIKTRGQQATLRCSPISGHTSVYWYQQALGLGLQFLLWYDEGEERNRGNFPPRFSGRQFPNYSSELNVNALELEDSALYLCASSKTGLDGYTFGSGTRLTVV.

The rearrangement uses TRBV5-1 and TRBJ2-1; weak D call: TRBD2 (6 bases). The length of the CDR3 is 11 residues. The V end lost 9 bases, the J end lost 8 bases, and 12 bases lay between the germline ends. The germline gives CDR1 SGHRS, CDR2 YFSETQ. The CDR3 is CATRLEDEQFF. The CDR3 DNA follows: TGCGCCACCCGACTAGAGGATGAGCAGTTCTTC. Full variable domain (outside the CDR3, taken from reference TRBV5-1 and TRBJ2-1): KAGVTQTPRYLIKTRGQQVTLSCSPISGHRSVSWYQQTPGQGLQFLFEYFSETQRNKGNFPGRFSGRQFSNSRSEMNVSTLELGDSALYLCATRLEDEQFFGPGTRLTVL.

CDR3 protein: CASSQDRTGTAGNTIYF. In nucleotides, the CDR3 is TGTGCCAGCAGCCAAGATAGAACGGGTACGGCCGGAAACACCATATATTTT. The chain employs TRBV4-2 and TRBJ1-3; D is uncertain. Between the trimmed V and J ends, which lost 0 bases and 4 bases, there was a span of 16 bases. In germline, CDR1 is LGHNA, CDR2 YNFKEQ. The CDR3 extends over 17 amino acids.